This T cell receptor (beta chain) was identified in a study of blood T cell repertoires in COVID-19. With V trimmed by 3 bases and J by 4 bases, 9 bases remained unmatched. There are 15 residues in the CDR3. CDR1 and CDR2 from the germline V gene are GTSNPN and SVGIG (reference sequence). TCRdb keeps only in-frame clones here, not all; method: immunoSEQ multiplex PCR. The repertoire includes 190,000 or so clones, around 87% of them detected once, and around 2.7% sits in the top ten. This clone was counted once. Sequencing was carried out using peripheral blood. This chain connects TRBV30 to TRBJ2-7; 10 positions agree with TRBD1. This clonotype was obtained from a man between 40 and 49 years old with active or convalescent COVID-19. CDR3: CAWRPVGTGAYEQYF. For the CDR3, the DNA is TGTGCCTGGAGGCCGGTCGGGACAGGGGCTTACGAGCAGTACTTC.